This is a list of T cell receptor beta chains from one sample in a study of beta chain features in type 1 diabetes. Some clones are missing from TCRdb's copy, which holds only in-frame ones; the method was immunoSEQ multiplex PCR. The sample holds approximately 150,000 clones, 10% seen once. Sequenced material: naive CD4+ T cells from blood. These receptors all come from a young man in good health. Both conserved end residues are trimmed from each CDR3.

CDR3 length	V gene	J gene	CDR3 protein
15	TRBV10-3	TRBJ1-5	AISESRGGYSNQPQH
12	TRBV9	TRBJ2-5	ASSPRLRQETQY
14	TRBV4-3	TRBJ2-1	ASSQEPGLALNEQF
13	TRBV7-9	TRBJ2-5	ASSPRTGLTETQY
13	TRBV30	TRBJ2-5	AWSGLAGGQETQY
13	TRBV27	TRBJ2-3	ASSLSRRGLETQY
12	TRBV28	TRBJ1-5	ASSSGQGHQPQH
11	TRBV2	TRBJ2-3	ASSENGKDTQY
11	TRBV9	TRBJ1-4	ASSAAGTEKLF
13	TRBV7-8	TRBJ1-3	ASSLGGGSGNTIY
12	TRBV4-2	TRBJ1-6	ASSRDTVYSPLH
13	TRBV15	TRBJ2-5	ATSLTSGEQETQY
11	TRBV6-6	TRBJ2-7	ASSYGGIYEQY
12	TRBV7-2	TRBJ2-7	ASSFGTAAYEQY
13	TRBV9	TRBJ2-2	ASSVGGGNTGELF
12	TRBV21-1	TRBJ2-5	ASSKVAGVETQY
11	TRBV30	TRBJ2-5	AWSMGQQETQY
13	TRBV7-2	TRBJ2-5	ASSPGGGKQETQY
12	TRBV19	TRBJ2-3	ASNAGERRDTQY
14	TRBV7-8	TRBJ1-6	ASSLSKGHYNSPLH
13	TRBV11-2	TRBJ2-6	ASSSLFAGANVLT
15	TRBV4-2	TRBJ2-3	ASSPPGLAGGTDTQY
11	TRBV30	TRBJ1-1	AWRGQPNTEAF
16	TRBV11-2	TRBJ1-1	ASSLVRDRGLISTEAF
12	TRBV19	TRBJ1-1	ASHWTGRLTEAF
16	TRBV27	TRBJ2-1	ASSSPGGLASSYNEQF
17	TRBV10-3	TRBJ2-7	AISEPQTSPDRGAYEQY
13	TRBV6-5	TRBJ2-1	ASRTGGGAYNEQF
13	TRBV10-2	TRBJ2-7	ASSELVAGAGEQY
16	TRBV5-4	TRBJ2-1	ASSDAISGGKGYNEQF
13	TRBV5-5	TRBJ2-1	ASSLTDRSWNEQF
9	TRBV2	TRBJ1-5	ASSGYSAQH
15	TRBV18	TRBJ1-2	ASSPSTHSVSNYGYT
14	TRBV7-2	TRBJ2-3	ASSPRTSGAGDTQY
12	TRBV11-2	TRBJ1-4	ASSSNRGREKLF
12	TRBV9	TRBJ2-5	ASSPLLYQETQY
10	TRBV5-1	TRBJ2-1	ASSLQGNEQF
11	TRBV6-1	TRBJ1-2	ASRTQGADGYT
17	TRBV6-1	TRBJ2-2	ASSELNRGWTSGTGELF
11	TRBV7-9	TRBJ2-2	ASSLARLGELF
9	TRBV6-5	TRBJ1-1	ASSYRGEAF
12	TRBV7-2	TRBJ2-7	ASSPTADRDEQY
12	TRBV30	TRBJ1-1	AYIQTGGITEAF
14	TRBV7-6	TRBJ2-3	ASSLDGSSSTDTQY
12	TRBV10-3	TRBJ1-4	AISESSGAGKLF
13	TRBV5-6	TRBJ2-3	ASRGSLAGVRTQY
11	TRBV18	TRBJ1-2	ASSPDSYYGYT